The 17 T cell receptor beta chains presented below share a single source sample, sequenced in a study of blood T cell repertoires in COVID-19. The assay was immunoSEQ multiplex PCR, and TCRdb's table has in-frame clones only and misses some. The table has some 49,000 clones, around 92% seen once. Material for sequencing was peripheral blood. Receptors were obtained from a man aged 50 or older with active COVID-19.

This chain connects TRBV6-1 to TRBJ2-7; 11 bases fit TRBD1. Germline CDR1 MNHNS, CDR2 SASEGT. Trimming took 1 base from V and 3 from J; bases not matched to a gene: 8. The CDR3 length is 17 residues. CDR3 loop: CASSEGLLGTGGYEQYF. The CDR3 nucleotides read TGTGCCAGCAGTGAAGGCTTGTTGGGGACAGGGGGCTACGAGCAGTACTTC.

DNA for the CDR3: TGTGCCAGCAGCCAATTTGAGAACCACGAGCAGTACTTC. The encoded protein is CASSQFENHEQYF. This sequence joins TRBV3-1 (or the pseudogene TRBV3-2) and TRBJ2-7; unclear D gene. The length of the CDR3 is 13 residues. Germline V gives CDR1 LGHDT, CDR2 YNNKEL (reference sequence). V lost 2 bases to trimming and J lost 5 bases, with 10 bases between them.

The V and J genes are TRBV7-2 and TRBJ2-3, with D possibly being TRBD1 (6 bases). Germline V lookup: CDR1 SGHTA, CDR2 FQGNSA. The V end was cut by 6 bases, the J end by 1 base, with 14 bases between. The CDR3 consists of 15 residues. CDR3: CASRKQGSGTDTQYF. The CDR3 coding sequence is TGTGCCAGCAGGAAACAGGGTTCGGGCACAGATACGCAGTATTTT.

This clone has a single count. CDR3 sequence: CASSLDTAVETQYF. The CDR3 coding sequence is TGTGCCAGCAGCTTGGACACCGCAGTAGAGACCCAGTACTTC. This rearrangement joins TRBV5-5 to TRBJ2-5; D not certain. Germline lookup yields CDR1 SGHKS and CDR2 YYEKEE (reference sequence). Trimming removed 0 bases from V and 4 bases from J, with 10 bases in between. The CDR3 runs 14 residues.

The CDR3, as DNA: TGTGCCAGCAGCCATACGTCTAGCGGGACTTCCTACGAGCAGTACTTC. Its translation: CASSHTSSGTSYEQYF. V gene TRBV3-1 (or the pseudogene TRBV3-2) combines with J gene TRBJ2-7; 9 nucleotides agree with TRBD2. V shed 3 bases and J 1 base; nucleotides not matched to a gene: 7. Germline V CDR1 and CDR2: LGHDT, YNNKEL (reference sequence). The CDR3 is 16 residues long.

The genes are TRBV24-1 and TRBJ2-3, with 13 bases that match TRBD2. Germline-derived CDR1 and CDR2 are KGHDR and SFDVKD. The trim removed 3 bases at V and 5 bases at J, leaving 16 bases unmatched. The length of the CDR3 is 20 residues. The CDR3 region is CATSDPLGTSGVKSLDTQYF. As DNA, the CDR3 is TGTGCCACCAGTGATCCCCTTGGGACTAGCGGGGTAAAGTCTTTAGATACGCAGTATTTT.

This chain uses TRBV20-1 with TRBJ2-5, with a tentative D call TRBD2 (6 bases). V lost 3 bases to trimming and J lost 3 bases, with 8 bases between them. Germline loops: CDR1 DFQATT, CDR2 SNEGSKA (reference sequence). The CDR3 is made up of 12 amino acids. The CDR3 here is CSASSGKETQYF. The CDR3, as DNA: TGCAGTGCTAGTAGCGGAAAAGAGACCCAGTACTTC.

The chain combines TRBV30 with TRBJ2-7; 7 nucleotides line up with TRBD1. The CDR3 runs 13 residues. The V gene's germline CDR1 is GTSNPN and CDR2 SVGIG (reference sequence). V lost 2 bases and J lost 3; bases outside the gene matches: 4. The CDR3 DNA reads as TGTGCCTGGAGTAGGGGGCGCGTCTACGAGCAGTACTTC. It is translated as CAWSRGRVYEQYF.

V is TRBV2 and J is TRBJ2-5; the match to TRBD1 covers 7 bases. V lost 4 bases to trimming and J lost 5 bases; unmatched junction nucleotides: 4. CDR1 and CDR2 from the germline V gene are SNHLY and FYNNEI. This CDR3 is 13 amino acids long. CDR3 DNA sequence: TGTGCCAGCAGTGGCGACAGGGTGGAGACCCAGTACTTC. Translation: CASSGDRVETQYF.

The V call is TRBV7-9, the J call TRBJ1-3; the D is unclear. Germline V CDR1 and CDR2: SEHNR, FQNEAQ (reference sequence). V lost 1 base and J 0 bases, leaving 7 bases between the germline ends. CDR3 length equals 15 residues. The CDR3 region is CASSLVGSSGNTIYF. CDR3 DNA: TGTGCCAGCAGCTTAGTGGGCAGCTCTGGAAACACCATATATTTT.

A single count supports this clone. In DNA, the CDR3 is TGCGCCAGCAGTCCTTACCGCGGGAAGGGGTACGAGCAGTACTTC. Residues: CASSPYRGKGYEQYF. J is TRBJ2-7 and V is TRBV10-1, with D possibly matching TRBD2 (6 bases). V was pared by 5 bases and J by 4 bases, with 18 bases between. Per germline, CDR1 WNHNN and CDR2 SYGVQD (reference sequence). The CDR3 has 15 residues.

The chain uses TRBV11-2 and TRBJ1-2; weak D call: TRBD1 (5 bases). Germline loops: CDR1 SGHAT, CDR2 FQNNGV. This CDR3 has 13 amino acids. The V gene lost 2 bases and the J gene lost 7 bases, with 11 bases spanning the gap. CDR3 in amino acids: CASSLIQGGGYTF. The CDR3 region has the DNA TGTGCCAGCAGCTTAATCCAGGGTGGTGGCTACACCTTC.

The sample holds one count of this clone. This chain uses TRBV28 with TRBJ1-4; D is unclear. V was trimmed by 5 bases and J by 5 bases, leaving 18 bases between them. This CDR3 spans 16 amino acids. CDR1 is MDHEN, CDR2 SYDVKM, per germline. CDR3 sequence (DNA): TGTGCCAGCAGTAACCACGGGTCGGCTTTCAATGAAAAACTGTTTTTT. This translates into CASSNHGSAFNEKLFF.

The rearrangement uses TRBV5-5 and TRBJ1-4; D is possibly TRBD1 (5 bases). The V end was cut by 5 bases, the J end by 5 bases, with 13 bases between. Germline V gene sequence: CDR1 SGHKS, CDR2 YYEKEE (reference sequence). This CDR3 has 14 residues. Here the CDR3 DNA reads TGTGCCAGCAGACCGGGACTGGCCAATGAAAAACTGTTTTTT. As protein: CASRPGLANEKLFF.

The J gene is TRBJ2-2, the V gene TRBV7-8, with 9 bases lining up with TRBD1. V lost 7 bases and J lost 6; bases outside the gene matches: 6. CDR1 is SGHVS and CDR2 is FQNEAQ in the germline V gene. The CDR3 is made up of 14 amino acids. The CDR3 bases are TGTGCCAGCAACCCGGGACAGGGTTCCGGGGAGCTGTTTTTT. Protein: CASNPGQGSGELFF.

The chain couples TRBV24-1 to TRBJ2-1; 9 bases are a match to TRBD2. There are 17 residues in the CDR3. V lost 4 bases, J lost 7 bases, and 13 bases stayed unmatched. Germline values: CDR1 KGHDR, CDR2 SFDVKD. DNA of the CDR3: TGTGCCACCAGTGACCCCCTGGGCGGGGGGGCAAGAAATGAGCAGTTCTTC. Translated: CATSDPLGGGARNEQFF.

V and J are TRBV5-1 and TRBJ1-6, with D possibly being TRBD1 (6 bases). Trimming took off 3 bases at V and 6 bases at J, with 19 bases between the two ends. The CDR3 covers 17 residues. Germline CDR1 is SGHRS and CDR2 is YFSETQ. CDR3 sequence reads: CASSSPMPGQFNSPLHF. In DNA form, the CDR3 reads TGCGCCAGCAGCTCCCCGATGCCGGGACAATTTAATTCACCCCTCCACTTT.